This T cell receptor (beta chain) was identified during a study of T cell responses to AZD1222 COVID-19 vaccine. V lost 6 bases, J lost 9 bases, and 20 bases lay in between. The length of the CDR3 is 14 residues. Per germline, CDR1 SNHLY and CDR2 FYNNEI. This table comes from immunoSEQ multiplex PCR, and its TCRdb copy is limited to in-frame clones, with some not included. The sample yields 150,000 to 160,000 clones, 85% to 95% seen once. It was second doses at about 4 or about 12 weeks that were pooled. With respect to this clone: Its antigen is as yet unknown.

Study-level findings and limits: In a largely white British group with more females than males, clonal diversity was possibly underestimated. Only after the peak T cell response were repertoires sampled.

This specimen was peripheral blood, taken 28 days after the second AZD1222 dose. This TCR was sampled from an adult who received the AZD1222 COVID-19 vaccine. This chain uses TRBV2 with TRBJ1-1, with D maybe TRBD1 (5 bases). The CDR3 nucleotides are TGTGCCAGCAGCTTGACAGATTGGGTGACTCAAGCTTTCTTT. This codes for CASSLTDWVTQAFF.